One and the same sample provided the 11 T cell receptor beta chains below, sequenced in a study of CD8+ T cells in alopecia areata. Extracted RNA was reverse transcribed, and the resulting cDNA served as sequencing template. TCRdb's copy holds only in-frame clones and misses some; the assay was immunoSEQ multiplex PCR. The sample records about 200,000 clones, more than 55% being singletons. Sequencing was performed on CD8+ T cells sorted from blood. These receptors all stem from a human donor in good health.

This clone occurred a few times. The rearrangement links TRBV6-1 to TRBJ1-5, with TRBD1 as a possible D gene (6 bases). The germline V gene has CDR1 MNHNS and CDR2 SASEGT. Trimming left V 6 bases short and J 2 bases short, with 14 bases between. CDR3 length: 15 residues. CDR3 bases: TGTGCCAGCAGAGAACTCAGGGGCGGCAATCAGCCCCAGCATTTT. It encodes CASRELRGGNQPQHF.

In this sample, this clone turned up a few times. CDR3 loop: CASSHTRNEQFF. For the CDR3, the DNA is TGCGCCAGCAGCCACACTAGAAATGAGCAGTTCTTC. The chain recombines TRBV4-1 with TRBJ2-1; D may be TRBD2 (5 bases). CDR1 is MGHRA and CDR2 is YSYEKL in the germline V gene. This CDR3 has 12 amino acids. The ends were cut back, 3 bases at V and 7 bases at J, with 7 bases in the middle.

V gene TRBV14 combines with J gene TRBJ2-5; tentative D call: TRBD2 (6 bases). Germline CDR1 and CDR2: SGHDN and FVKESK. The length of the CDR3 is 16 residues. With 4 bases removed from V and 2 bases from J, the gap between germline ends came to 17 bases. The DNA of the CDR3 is TGTGCCAGCAGCCGGGGGACTGCAATCCTGCAAGAGACCCAGTACTTC. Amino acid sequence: CASSRGTAILQETQYF.

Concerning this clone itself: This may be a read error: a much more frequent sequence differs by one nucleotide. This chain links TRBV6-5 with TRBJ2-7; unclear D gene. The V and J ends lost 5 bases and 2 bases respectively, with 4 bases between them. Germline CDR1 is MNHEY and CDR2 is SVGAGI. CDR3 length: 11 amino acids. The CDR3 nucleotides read TGTGCCAGCAGTCCCCCCTACGAGCAGTACTTC. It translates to CASSPPYEQYF.

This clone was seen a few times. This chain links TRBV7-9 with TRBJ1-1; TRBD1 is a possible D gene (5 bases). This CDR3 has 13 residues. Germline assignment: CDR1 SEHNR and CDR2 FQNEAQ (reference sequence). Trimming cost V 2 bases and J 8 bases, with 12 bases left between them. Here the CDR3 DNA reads TGTGCCAGCAGCTTAAAGGGGAACAGGGAAGCTTTCTTT. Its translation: CASSLKGNREAFF.

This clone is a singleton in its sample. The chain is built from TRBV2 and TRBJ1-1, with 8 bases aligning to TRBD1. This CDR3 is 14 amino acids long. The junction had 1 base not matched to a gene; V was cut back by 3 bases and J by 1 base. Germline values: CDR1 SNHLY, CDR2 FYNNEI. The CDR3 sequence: CASSEGTGNTEAFF. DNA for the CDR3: TGTGCCAGCAGTGAGGGGACAGGGAACACTGAAGCTTTCTTT.

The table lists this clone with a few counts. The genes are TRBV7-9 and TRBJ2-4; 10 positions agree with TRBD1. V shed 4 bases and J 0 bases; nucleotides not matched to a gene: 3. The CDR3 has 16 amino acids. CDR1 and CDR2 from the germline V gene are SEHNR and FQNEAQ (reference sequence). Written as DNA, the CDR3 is TGTGCCAGCAGCTCGGGACAGGGGCGAGCCAAAAACATTCAGTACTTC. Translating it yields CASSSGQGRAKNIQYF.

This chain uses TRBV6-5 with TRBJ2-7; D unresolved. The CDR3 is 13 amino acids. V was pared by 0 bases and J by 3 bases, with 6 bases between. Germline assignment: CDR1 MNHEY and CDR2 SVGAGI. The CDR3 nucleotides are TGTGCCAGCAGTTACTCATCGGACTACGAGCAGTACTTC. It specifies CASSYSSDYEQYF.

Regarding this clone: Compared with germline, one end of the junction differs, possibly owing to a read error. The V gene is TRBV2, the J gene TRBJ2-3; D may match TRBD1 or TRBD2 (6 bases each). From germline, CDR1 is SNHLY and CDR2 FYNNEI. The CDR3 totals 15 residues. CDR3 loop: CASSEAYREADTQYF. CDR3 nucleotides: TGTGCCAGCAGCGAAGCGTACAGGGAGGCAGATACGCAGTATTTT.

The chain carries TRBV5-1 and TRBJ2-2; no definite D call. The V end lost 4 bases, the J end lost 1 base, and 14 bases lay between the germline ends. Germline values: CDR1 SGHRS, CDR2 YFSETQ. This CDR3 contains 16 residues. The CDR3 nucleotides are TGCGCCAGCAGCATACGTACAGCTCAGAACACCGGGGAGCTGTTTTTT. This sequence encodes CASSIRTAQNTGELFF.

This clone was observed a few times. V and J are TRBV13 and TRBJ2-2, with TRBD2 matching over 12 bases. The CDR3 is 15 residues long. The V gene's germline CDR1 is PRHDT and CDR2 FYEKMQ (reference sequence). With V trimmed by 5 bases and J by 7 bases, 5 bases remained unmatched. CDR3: CASSGGLAGIGELFF. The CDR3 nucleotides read TGTGCCAGCAGCGGGGGACTAGCGGGTATCGGGGAGCTGTTTTTT.